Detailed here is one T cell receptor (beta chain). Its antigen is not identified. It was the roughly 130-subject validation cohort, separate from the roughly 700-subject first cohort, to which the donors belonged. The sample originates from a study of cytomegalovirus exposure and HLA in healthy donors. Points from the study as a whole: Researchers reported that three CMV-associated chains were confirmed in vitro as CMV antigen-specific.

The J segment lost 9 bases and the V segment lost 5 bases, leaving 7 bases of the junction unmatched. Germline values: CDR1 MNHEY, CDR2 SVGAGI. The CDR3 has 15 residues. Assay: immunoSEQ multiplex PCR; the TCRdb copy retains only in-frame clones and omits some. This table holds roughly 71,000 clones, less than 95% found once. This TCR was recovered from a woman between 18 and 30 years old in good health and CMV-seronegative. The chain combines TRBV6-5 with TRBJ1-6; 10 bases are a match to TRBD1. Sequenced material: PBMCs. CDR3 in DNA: TGTGCCAGCAGTCCGGACAGGGGGGAATCTTCACCCCTCCACTTT. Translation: CASSPDRGESSPLHF.